This TCR beta chain came from a study of T cells in Graves' hyperthyroidism and ophthalmopathy. Across the study: At initial diagnosis, before any treatment had begun, peripheral blood was obtained. Broader study findings: Researchers report that a 13 V-J model separated ophthalmopathy from stable hyperthyroidism. Blood also held most thyroid clonotypes expanded beyond 0.001.

The PBMCs were sourced from fresh peripheral blood (approximately 10 ml). The CDR3 covers 15 residues. Germline CDR1 reads MDHEN; CDR2 reads SYDVKM. The V segment lost 3 bases and the J segment 6 bases; nucleotides outside the gene matches: 11. Ten or more counts support this clonotype. Its antigen is undetermined. From RNA transcripts, TCR beta CDR3 regions were amplified. Carried out on the TCR CDR3, a first-round RT-PCR used the HTBI primer set. TCRdb fed the multiplex PCR reads into MiXCR, producing one record per CDR3 protein. The sample lists around 300,000 distinct CDR3 sequences, 10% to 15% occurring once.

Source material: blood. The gene calls are TRBV28 and TRBJ2-7; 7 positions match TRBD1. This TCR derives from a woman between 25 and 40 years old with Graves' hyperthyroidism that later progressed to Graves' ophthalmopathy. CDR3 region: CASSLVSTGKGEQYF. The CDR3 DNA is TGTGCCAGCAGTTTGGTTTCGACAGGGAAGGGCGAGCAGTACTTC.